The sequence of this TCR beta chain was determined in a study of response to subunit inactivated influenza vaccine. TCRdb itself ran the RT-PCR reads through MiXCR, one entry per CDR3 protein. This table has roughly 570,000 distinct CDR3 sequences, 10% to 15% appearing once. Notes on the study in general: Each seasonal flu vaccination may recruit only limited new T cells, authors suggested.

V dropped 2 bases and J dropped 8 bases, with 13 bases sitting between them. Germline V gene data show CDR1 as MNHEY and CDR2 as SVGEGT. CDR3 length: 14 amino acids. This clonotype occurred a few times. Its antigen is as yet unknown. V and J are TRBV6-2 or TRBV6-3 and TRBJ1-5; maybe TRBD1 (6 bases). The sample in question was PBMCs from blood, obtained 40 to 50 days after vaccination. The source is a man between 45 and 60 years old who received an inactivated influenza vaccine. CDR3 nucleotides: TGTGCCAGCAGTTACGGGGCAGGGGAAGAGCCCCAGCATTTT. Translation gives CASSYGAGEEPQHF.